This T cell receptor (beta chain) comes out of a study of cytomegalovirus exposure and HLA in healthy donors. The study, taken as a whole, reports: An analysis that came later showed most CMV-associated TCR beta chains appearing HLA-restricted. Analyzed later, association rates of TCRs varied across HLA loci, with DRB1 most and HLA-C fewest.

Use of 60 Vbeta and 13 Jbeta primers characterized the PCR. Sequencing was performed with immunoSEQ multiplex PCR; in TCRdb, only in-frame clones are kept and a portion is missing. The sample records 130,000 to 150,000 clones, about 72% being singletons. On this clone: Its target is unknown.

Germline CDR1 MNHNS, CDR2 SASEGT. The CDR3 runs 14 residues. Each donor's status was that of a healthy bone marrow donor. There were likely unrecorded immune exposures, though donors were nominally healthy when sampled. The sample consisted of PBMCs. V usage is TRBV6-1 and J usage is TRBJ2-5; a weak D match, TRBD1 (6 bases). With the DNA end fitting TRBJ2-7 better, the J assignment may be wrong. This TCR derives from a man aged 40-49 years in good health and CMV-seronegative. The CDR3 here is CASKEQGVSYEQYF. CDR3 DNA: TGTGCCAGCAAGGAACAGGGTGTTTCCTACGAGCAGTACTTC.